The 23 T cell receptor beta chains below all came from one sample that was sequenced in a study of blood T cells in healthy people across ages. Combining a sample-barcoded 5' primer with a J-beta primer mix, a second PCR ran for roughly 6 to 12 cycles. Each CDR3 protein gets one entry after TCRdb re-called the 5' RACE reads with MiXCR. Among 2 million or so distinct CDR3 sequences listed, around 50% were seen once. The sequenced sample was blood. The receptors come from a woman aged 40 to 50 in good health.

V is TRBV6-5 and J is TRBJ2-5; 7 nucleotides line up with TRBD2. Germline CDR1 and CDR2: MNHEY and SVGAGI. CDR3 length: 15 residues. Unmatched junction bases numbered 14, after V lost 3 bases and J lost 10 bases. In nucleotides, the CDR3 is TGTGCCAGCAGTTATCAAACTAGCGCCCCTTTAGACCAGTACTTC. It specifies CASSYQTSAPLDQYF.

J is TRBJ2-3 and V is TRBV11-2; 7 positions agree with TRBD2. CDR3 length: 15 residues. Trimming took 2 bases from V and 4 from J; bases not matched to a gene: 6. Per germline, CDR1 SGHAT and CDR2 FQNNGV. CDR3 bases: TGTGCCAGCAGCTTAATGCGGGGGAGGGCAGATACGCAGTATTTT. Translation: CASSLMRGRADTQYF.

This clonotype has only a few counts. The CDR3, as DNA: TGCGCCACCTCACAGCGGGAACCTTGGGAGACCCAGTACTTC. Translation: CATSQREPWETQYF. This chain uses TRBV10-1 with TRBJ2-5, with 7 bases aligning to TRBD2. V gave up 10 bases and J gave up 5 bases; unmatched junction bases: 13. CDR3 size: 14 residues. Germline V lookup: CDR1 WNHNN, CDR2 SYGVQD (reference sequence).

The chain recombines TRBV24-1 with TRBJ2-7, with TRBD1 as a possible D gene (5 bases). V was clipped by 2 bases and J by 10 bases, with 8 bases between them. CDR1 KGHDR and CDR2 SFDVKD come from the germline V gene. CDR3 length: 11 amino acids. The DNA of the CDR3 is TGTGCCACCAGTGATTCGACAGTACAGTACTTC. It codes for CATSDSTVQYF.

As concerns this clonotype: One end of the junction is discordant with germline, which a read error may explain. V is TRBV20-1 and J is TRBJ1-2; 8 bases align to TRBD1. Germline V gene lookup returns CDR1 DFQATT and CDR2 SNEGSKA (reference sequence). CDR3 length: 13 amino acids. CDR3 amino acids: CSTRGQGEYGYTF. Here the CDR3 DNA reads TGCAGTACTAGAGGACAGGGTGAATATGGCTACACCTTC.

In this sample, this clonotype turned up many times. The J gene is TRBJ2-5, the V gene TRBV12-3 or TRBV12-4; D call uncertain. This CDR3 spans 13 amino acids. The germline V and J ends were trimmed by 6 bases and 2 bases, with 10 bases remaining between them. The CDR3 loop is CASSFSPQETQYF. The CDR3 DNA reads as TGTGCCAGCAGCTTCAGTCCACAAGAGACCCAGTACTTC.

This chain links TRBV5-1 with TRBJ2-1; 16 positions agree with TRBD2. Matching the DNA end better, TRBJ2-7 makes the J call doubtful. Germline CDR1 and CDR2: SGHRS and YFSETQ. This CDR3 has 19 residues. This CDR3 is CASSLPGLAGGGSYNEQYF. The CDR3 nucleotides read TGCGCCAGCAGCCTGCCGGGACTAGCGGGGGGGGGTTCCTACAATGAGCAGTACTTC.

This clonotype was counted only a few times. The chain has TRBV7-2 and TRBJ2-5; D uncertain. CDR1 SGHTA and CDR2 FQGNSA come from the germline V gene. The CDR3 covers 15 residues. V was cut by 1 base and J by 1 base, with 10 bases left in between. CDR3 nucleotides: TGTGCCAGCAGCTTAGGAGGAAACCGCCAAGAGACCCAGTACTTC. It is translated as CASSLGGNRQETQYF.

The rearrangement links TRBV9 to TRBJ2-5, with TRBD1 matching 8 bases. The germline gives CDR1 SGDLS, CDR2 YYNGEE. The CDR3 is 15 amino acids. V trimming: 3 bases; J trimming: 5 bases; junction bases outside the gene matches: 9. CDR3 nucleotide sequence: TGTGCCAGCAGCGCCCGACAGGGGCGTATTGAGACCCAGTACTTC. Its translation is CASSARQGRIETQYF.

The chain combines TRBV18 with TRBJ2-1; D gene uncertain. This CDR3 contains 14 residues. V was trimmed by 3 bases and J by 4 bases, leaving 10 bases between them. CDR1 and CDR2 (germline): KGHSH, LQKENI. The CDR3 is CASSPLIKYNEQFF. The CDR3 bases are TGTGCCAGCTCACCCCTAATTAAGTACAATGAGCAGTTCTTC.

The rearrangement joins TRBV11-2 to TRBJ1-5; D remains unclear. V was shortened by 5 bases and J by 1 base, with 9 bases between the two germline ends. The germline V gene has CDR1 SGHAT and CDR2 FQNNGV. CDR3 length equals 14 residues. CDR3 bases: TGTGCCAGCAGCCACGGAATAAGCAATCAGCCCCAGCATTTT. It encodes CASSHGISNQPQHF.

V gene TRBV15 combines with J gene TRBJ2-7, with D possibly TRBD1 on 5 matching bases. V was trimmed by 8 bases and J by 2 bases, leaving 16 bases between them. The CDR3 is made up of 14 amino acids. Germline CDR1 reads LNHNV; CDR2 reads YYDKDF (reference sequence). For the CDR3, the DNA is TGTGCCACCCGCAAGACTGGGGCTACCTACGAGCAGTACTTC. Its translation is CATRKTGATYEQYF.

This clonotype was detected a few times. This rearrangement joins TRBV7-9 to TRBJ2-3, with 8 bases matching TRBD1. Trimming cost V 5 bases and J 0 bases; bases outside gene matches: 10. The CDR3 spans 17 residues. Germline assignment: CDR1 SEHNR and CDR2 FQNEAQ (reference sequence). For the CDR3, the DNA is TGTGCCAGCAGCCGGAGACAGGGGAAACTTAGCACAGATACGCAGTATTTT. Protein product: CASSRRQGKLSTDTQYF. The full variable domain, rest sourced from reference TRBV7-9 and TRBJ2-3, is DTGVSQNPRHKITKRGQNVTFRCDPISEHNRLYWYRQTLGQGPEFLTYFQNEAQLEKSRLLSDRFSAERPKGSFSTLEIQRTEQGDSAMYLCASSRRQGKLSTDTQYFGPGTRLTVL.

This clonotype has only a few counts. CDR3 residues: CASSPGTGYSYEQYF. The CDR3 DNA follows: TGTGCCAGCAGCCCCGGGACAGGGTACTCCTACGAGCAGTACTTC. The rearrangement joins TRBV7-6 to TRBJ2-7; TRBD1 agrees at 9 bases. The CDR3 runs 15 residues. Losses at the gene ends were 5 bases for V and 0 bases for J; bases not matched to a gene: 5. The V gene's germline CDR1 is SGHVS and CDR2 FNYEAQ. The whole variable domain, remainder taken from reference TRBV7-6 and TRBJ2-7, is GAGVSQSPRYKVTKRGQDVALRCDPISGHVSLYWYRQALGQGPEFLTYFNYEAQQDKSGLPNDRFSAERPEGSISTLTIQRTEQRDSAMYRCASSPGTGYSYEQYFGPGTRLTVT.

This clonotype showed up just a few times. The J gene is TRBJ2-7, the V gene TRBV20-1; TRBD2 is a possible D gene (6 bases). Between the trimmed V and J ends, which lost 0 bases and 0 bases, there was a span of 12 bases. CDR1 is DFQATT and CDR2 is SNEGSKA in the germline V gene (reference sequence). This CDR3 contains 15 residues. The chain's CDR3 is CSARDRTGDSYEQYF. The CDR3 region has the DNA TGCAGTGCTAGAGATCGAACGGGGGACTCCTACGAGCAGTACTTC.

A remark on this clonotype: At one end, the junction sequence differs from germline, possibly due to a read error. As DNA, the CDR3 is TGTGCCAGCAGCTTACGAGGACAGGGTGGCACAAATACGCAGTATTTT. It yields the protein CASSLRGQGGTNTQYF. The rearrangement links TRBV7-2 to TRBJ2-3; 8 nucleotides line up with TRBD1. This CDR3 region has 16 residues. The germline V gene encodes CDR1 SGHTA and CDR2 FQGNSA.

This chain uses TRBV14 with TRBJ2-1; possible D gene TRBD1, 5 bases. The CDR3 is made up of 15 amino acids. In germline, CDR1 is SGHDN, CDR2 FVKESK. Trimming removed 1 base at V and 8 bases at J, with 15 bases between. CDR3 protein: CASSQGNNWGDEQFF. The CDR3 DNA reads TGTGCCAGCAGCCAAGGGAACAATTGGGGCGATGAGCAGTTCTTC.

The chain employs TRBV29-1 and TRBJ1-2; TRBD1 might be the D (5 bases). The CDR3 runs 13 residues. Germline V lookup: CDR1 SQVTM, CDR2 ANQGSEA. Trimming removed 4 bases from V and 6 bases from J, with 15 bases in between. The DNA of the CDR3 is TGCAGCGTTGTTTTTGGGGCAGTCGATGGCTACACCTTC. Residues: CSVVFGAVDGYTF.

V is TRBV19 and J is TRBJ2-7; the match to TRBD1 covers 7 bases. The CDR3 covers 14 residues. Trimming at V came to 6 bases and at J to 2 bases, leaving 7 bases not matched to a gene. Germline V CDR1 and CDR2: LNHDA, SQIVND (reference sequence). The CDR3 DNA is TGTGCCAGTAGCGACTGGGACAGCCCCTACGAGCAGTACTTC. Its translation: CASSDWDSPYEQYF.

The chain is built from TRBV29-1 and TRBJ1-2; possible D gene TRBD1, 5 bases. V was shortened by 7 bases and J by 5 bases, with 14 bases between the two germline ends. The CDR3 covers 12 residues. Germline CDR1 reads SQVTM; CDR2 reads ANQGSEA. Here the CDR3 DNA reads TGCAGCGCCCGGACAACTTCATATGGCTACACCTTC. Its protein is CSARTTSYGYTF.

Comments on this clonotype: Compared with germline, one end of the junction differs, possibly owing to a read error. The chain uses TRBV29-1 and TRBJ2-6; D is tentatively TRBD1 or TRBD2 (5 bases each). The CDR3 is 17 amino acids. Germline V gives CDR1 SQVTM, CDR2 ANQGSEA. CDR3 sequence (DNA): TGCAGCGTTGACGGCCCGGGACCCCAGCTAGGGGCCAACGTCCCGACTTTC. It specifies CSVDGPGPQLGANVPTF.

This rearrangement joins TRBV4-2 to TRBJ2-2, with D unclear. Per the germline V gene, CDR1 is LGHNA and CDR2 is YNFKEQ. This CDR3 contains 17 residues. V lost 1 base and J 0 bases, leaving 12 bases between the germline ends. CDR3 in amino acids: CASSQGSRAPNTGELFF. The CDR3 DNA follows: TGTGCCAGCAGCCAAGGAAGTCGTGCCCCGAACACCGGGGAGCTGTTTTTT.

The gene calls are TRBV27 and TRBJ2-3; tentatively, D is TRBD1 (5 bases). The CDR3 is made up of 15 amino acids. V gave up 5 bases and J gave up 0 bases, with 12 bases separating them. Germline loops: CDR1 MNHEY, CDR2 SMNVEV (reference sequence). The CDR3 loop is CASSKQALSTDTQYF. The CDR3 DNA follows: TGTGCCAGCAGTAAACAGGCCCTCAGCACAGATACGCAGTATTTT.